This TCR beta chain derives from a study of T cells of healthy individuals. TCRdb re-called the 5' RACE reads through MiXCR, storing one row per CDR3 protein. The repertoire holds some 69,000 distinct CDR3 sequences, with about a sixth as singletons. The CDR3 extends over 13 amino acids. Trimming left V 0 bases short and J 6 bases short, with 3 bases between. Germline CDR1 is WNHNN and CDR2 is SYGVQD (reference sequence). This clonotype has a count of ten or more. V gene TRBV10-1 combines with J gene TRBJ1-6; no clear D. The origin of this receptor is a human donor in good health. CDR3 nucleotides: TGCGCCAGCAGTGAGTCCGGTAATTCACCCCTCCACTTT. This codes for CASSESGNSPLHF.